This T cell receptor beta chain was captured by sequencing in a study of CD8 T cells in ankylosing spondylitis. The germline V gene has CDR1 MDHEN and CDR2 SYDVKM. The CDR3 runs to 14 residues. Trimming took 6 bases from V and 9 from J; bases not matched to a gene: 5. Generation of TCR beta libraries employed quantitative 5'-RACE incorporating molecular barcodes. Using its own MiXCR run on the 5' RACE reads, TCRdb lists one record per CDR3 protein. Of about 200,000 distinct CDR3 sequences in the sample, roughly 25% were seen once. This clonotype was recorded many times. The TCR comes from a male donor with ankylosing spondylitis or in good health (not recorded which). The sequenced sample consisted of blood, either unsorted or a sorted T cell fraction (not recorded which). This chain uses TRBV28 with TRBJ2-1, with TRBD2 identical over 13 bases. CDR3 sequence: CASRRTSGSSEQFF. The CDR3 bases are TGTGCCAGCAGAAGGACTAGCGGGAGCAGTGAGCAGTTCTTC.